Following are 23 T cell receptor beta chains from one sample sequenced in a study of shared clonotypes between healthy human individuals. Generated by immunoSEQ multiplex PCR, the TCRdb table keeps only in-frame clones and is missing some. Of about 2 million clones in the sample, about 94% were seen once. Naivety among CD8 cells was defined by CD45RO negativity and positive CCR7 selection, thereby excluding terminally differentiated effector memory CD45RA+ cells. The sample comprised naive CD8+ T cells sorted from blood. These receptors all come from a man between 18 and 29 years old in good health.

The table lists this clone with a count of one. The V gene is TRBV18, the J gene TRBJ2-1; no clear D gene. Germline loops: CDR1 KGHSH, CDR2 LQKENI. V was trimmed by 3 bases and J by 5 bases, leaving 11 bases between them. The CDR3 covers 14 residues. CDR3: CASSPSAGDNEQFF. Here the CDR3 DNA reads TGTGCCAGCTCACCCTCGGCCGGTGACAATGAGCAGTTCTTC.

The CDR3 sequence: CASSTPRGSDEQYF. CDR3 nucleotide sequence: TGTGCCAGCAGTACTCCCAGGGGTTCCGACGAGCAGTACTTC. This rearrangement joins TRBV6-5 to TRBJ2-7, with D possibly being TRBD1 (6 bases). CDR3 size: 14 residues. V was cut by 5 bases and J by 5 bases, with 16 bases left in between. The V gene's germline CDR1 is MNHEY and CDR2 SVGAGI.

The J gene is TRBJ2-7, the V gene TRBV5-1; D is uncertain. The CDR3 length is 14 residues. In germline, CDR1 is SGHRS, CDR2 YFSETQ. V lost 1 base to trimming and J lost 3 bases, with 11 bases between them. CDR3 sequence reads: CASSLNTYGYEQYF. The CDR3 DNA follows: TGCGCCAGCAGCTTGAACACCTACGGCTACGAGCAGTACTTC.

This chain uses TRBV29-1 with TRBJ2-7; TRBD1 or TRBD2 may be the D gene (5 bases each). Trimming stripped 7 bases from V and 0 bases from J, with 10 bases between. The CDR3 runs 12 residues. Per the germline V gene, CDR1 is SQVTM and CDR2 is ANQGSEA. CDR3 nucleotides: TGCAGCGGGGGGACCGACTCCTACGAGCAGTACTTC. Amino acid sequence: CSGGTDSYEQYF.

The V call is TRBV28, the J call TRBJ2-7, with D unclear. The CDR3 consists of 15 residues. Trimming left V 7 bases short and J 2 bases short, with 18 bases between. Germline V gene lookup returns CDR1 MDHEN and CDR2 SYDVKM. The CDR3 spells CASNHPWTSAYEQYF. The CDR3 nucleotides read TGTGCCAGCAATCACCCTTGGACGTCTGCCTACGAGCAGTACTTC.

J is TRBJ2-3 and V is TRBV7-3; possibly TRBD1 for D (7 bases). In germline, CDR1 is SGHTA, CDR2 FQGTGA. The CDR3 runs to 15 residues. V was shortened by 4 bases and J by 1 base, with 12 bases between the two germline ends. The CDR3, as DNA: TGTGCCAGCAGCTATCAGGGGGAGGGCACAGATACGCAGTATTTT. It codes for CASSYQGEGTDTQYF.

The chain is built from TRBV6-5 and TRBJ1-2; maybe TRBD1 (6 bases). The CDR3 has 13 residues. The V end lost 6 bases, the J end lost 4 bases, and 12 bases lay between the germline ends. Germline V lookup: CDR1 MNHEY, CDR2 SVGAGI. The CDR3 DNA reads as TGTGCCAGCAGGGTGGACAGCCTCTATGGCTACACCTTC. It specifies CASRVDSLYGYTF.

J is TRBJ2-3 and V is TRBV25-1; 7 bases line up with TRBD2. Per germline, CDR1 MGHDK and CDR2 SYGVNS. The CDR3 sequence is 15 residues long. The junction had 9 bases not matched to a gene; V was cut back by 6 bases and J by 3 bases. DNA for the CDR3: TGTGCCAGCAGGGGTAGGGAGGGGTGGACAGATACGCAGTATTTT. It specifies CASRGREGWTDTQYF.

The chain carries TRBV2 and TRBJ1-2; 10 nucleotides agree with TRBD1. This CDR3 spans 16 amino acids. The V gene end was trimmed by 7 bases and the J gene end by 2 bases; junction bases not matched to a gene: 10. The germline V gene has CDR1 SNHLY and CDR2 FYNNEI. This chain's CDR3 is CASIPGQGRLNYGYTF. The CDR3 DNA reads TGTGCCAGCATCCCGGGACAGGGGCGACTCAACTATGGCTACACCTTC.

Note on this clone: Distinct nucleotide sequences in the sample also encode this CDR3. The CDR3 DNA is TGTGCCAGCTCACCCCCCGACAGCACAGATACGCAGTATTTT. This translates into CASSPPDSTDTQYF. The chain employs TRBV18 and TRBJ2-3; D remains unclear. Trimming shortened V by 3 bases and J by 0 bases, and 7 bases separated the two germline ends. Germline V CDR1 and CDR2: KGHSH, LQKENI. The CDR3 spans 14 residues. The variable domain in full, completed from reference TRBV18 and TRBJ2-3, reads NAGVMQNPRHLVRRRGQEARLRCSPMKGHSHVYWYRQLPEEGLKFMVYLQKENIIDESGMPKERFSAEFPKEGPSILRIQQVVRGDSAAYFCASSPPDSTDTQYFGPGTRLTVL.

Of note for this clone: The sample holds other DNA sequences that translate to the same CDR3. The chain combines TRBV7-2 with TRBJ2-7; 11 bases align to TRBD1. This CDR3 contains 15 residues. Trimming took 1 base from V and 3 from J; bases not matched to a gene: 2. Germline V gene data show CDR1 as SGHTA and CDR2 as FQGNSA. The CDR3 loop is CASSLGTGGLYEQYF. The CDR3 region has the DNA TGTGCCAGCAGCTTAGGGACAGGGGGCCTCTACGAGCAGTACTTC. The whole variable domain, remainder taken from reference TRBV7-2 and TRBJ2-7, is GAGVSQSPSNKVTEKGKDVELRCDPISGHTALYWYRQSLGQGLEFLIYFQGNSAPDKSGLPSDRFSAERTGGSVSTLTIQRTQQEDSAVYLCASSLGTGGLYEQYFGPGTRLTVT.

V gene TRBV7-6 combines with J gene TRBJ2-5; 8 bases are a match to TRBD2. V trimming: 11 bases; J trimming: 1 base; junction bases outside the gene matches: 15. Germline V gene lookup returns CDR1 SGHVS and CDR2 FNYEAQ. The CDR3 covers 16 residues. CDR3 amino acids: CASSPGLVTSQETQYF. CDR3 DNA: TGTGCCTCGAGCCCGGGACTAGTCACTTCCCAAGAGACCCAGTACTTC.

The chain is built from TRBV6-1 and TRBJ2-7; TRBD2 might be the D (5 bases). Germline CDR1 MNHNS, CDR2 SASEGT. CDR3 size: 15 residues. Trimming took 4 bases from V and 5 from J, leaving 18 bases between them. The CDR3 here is CASSVTRFGIDEQYF. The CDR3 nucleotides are TGTGCCAGCAGTGTTACTAGGTTCGGAATCGACGAGCAGTACTTC.

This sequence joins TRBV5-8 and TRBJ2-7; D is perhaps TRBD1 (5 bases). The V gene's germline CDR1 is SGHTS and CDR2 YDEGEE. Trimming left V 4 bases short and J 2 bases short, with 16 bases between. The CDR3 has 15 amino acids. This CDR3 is CASSLRVDPPYEQYF. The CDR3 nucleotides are TGTGCCAGCAGCCTCAGGGTGGACCCTCCCTACGAGCAGTACTTC.

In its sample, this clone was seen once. CDR3 loop: CAWSRMEEQFF. CDR3 DNA sequence: TGTGCCTGGAGCCGCATGGAGGAGCAGTTCTTC. The chain combines TRBV30 with TRBJ2-1; D gene uncertain. This CDR3 spans 11 amino acids. Germline V CDR1 and CDR2: GTSNPN, SVGIG (reference sequence). V was shortened by 3 bases and J by 10 bases, with 10 bases between the two germline ends.

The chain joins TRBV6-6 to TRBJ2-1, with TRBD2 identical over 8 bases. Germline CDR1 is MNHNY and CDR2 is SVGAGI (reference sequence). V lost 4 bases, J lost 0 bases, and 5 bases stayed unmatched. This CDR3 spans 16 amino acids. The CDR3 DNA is TGTGCCAGCAGTTCGGATAGCGGGATCTCCTACAATGAGCAGTTCTTC. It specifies CASSSDSGISYNEQFF.

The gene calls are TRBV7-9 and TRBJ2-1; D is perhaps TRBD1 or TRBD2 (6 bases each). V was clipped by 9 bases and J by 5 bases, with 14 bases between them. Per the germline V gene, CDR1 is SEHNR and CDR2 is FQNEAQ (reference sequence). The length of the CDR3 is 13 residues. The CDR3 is CASVGGPNNEQFF. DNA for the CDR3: TGTGCCAGTGTCGGGGGCCCAAACAATGAGCAGTTCTTC.

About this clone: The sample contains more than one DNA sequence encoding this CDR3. CDR3 region: CASSLAGASYEQYF. In nucleotides, the CDR3 is TGTGCCAGCAGCTTAGCAGGAGCCTCCTACGAGCAGTACTTC. The rearrangement uses TRBV11-2 and TRBJ2-7; D ambiguous. Looked up from germline, CDR1 is SGHAT and CDR2 is FQNNGV. V lost 1 base to trimming and J lost 0 bases, with 7 bases between them. The CDR3 has 14 amino acids.

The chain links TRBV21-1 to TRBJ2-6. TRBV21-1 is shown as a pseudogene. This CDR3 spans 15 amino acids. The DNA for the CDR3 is TGTGCCAGCAGCCTCCTCTCGCATGGGGCCAACGTCCTGACTTTC. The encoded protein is CASSLLSHGANVLTF.

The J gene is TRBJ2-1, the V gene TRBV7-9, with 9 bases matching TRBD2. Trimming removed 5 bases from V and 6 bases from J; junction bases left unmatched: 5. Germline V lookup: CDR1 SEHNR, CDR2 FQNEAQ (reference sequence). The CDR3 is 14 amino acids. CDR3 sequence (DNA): TGTGCCAGCAGCCTCGCGACTAGCGGCAATGAGCAGTTCTTC. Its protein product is CASSLATSGNEQFF.

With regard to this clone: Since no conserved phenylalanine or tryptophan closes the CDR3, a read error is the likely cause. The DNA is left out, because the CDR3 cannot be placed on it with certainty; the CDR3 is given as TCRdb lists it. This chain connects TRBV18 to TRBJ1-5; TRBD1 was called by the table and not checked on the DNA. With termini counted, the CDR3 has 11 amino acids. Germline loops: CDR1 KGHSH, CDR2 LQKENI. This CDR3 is CASSPLRDRSP.

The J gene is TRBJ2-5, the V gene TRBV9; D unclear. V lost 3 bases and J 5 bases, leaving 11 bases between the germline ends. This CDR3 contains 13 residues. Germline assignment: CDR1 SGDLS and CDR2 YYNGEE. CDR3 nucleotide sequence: TGTGCCAGCAGCGATACCCAAACCGAGACCCAGTACTTC. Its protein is CASSDTQTETQYF.

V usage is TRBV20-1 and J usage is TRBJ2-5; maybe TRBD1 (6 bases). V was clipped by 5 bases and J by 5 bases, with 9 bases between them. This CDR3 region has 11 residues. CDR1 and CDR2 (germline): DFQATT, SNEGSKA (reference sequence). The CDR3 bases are TGCAGTGCTGGGACATTGGAGACCCAGTACTTC. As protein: CSAGTLETQYF.